This TCR beta chain was documented in a study of blood T cell repertoires in COVID-19 (dated by TCRdb to the early 2020s). With regard to the full study: The collaborator samples originated in the United States, Italy and Spain and spanned the acute and convalescent phases of COVID-19. The prospective study material was composed of cDNA or gDNA derived from T cells, B-cell-depleted T cells, or PBMCs. The dataset comprised deeply sampled blood TCRbeta repertoires from subjects exposed to, actively infected with, or recovered from COVID-19. The repertoires were released in a freely available public database meant as a resource for research on the immune response to SARS-CoV-2. Samples came from the ongoing ImmuneRACE study (first 160 participants) plus 1,254 subjects from 6 global collaborators. Nearly every sample came with metadata listing a de-identified subject ID, COVID-19 status, age in years and sex. Where available, HLA class I and class II types were taken from metadata supplied by the sample provider and were not determined by assay-based typing. The full study reports these points: The quantity of clinical and demographic metadata differed by source and by participant and was supplied without curation.

Each collaborating institution followed its own protocols to collect whole blood in K2EDTA tubes. For TCRbeta analysis, collaborators shipped samples in one of three forms: frozen whole blood, isolated PBMCs, or DNA extracted from either of those sample types. V ends up 4 bases short and J 5 bases short, with an unmatched junction base count of 2. Counted from cysteine to phenylalanine, this CDR3 has 13 amino acids. Only CDR3 DNA remains: 39 bases, in frame from the first base. CDR1 PRHDT and CDR2 FYEKMQ are derived from the germline V gene (reference sequence). To note about this clone: There is no known antigen for this receptor. Per-nucleotide qualities are absent, and no much larger clonotype sits a single base away.

The immunoSEQ Assay, a bias-controlled multiplex PCR, was used to amplify TCRbeta CDR3 regions from genomic DNA. Per the authors' processing: Within the assay, amplification of reference gene primers was used to estimate how many nucleated cells each sample contained. To quantify the absolute abundance of each unique TCRbeta CDR3 rearrangement, sequence reads were collapsed and filtered. For each sample, productive Simpson clonality was calculated as the square root of Simpson's diversity index over productive rearrangements. The clones in this table, taken by TCRdb from immuneACCESS, are in-frame only. Not every clone is retained; where verified, under half of the shortfall comes from an unresolved V gene, and the cause of the rest is unknown. The V and J calls and the clone size are those of that table, but D and trimming were determined from the DNA. This sample is represented by about 150,000 clones; roughly 83% of them were singletons. Over 25% of the sample rests with the top ten.

Recombination linked TRBV13 to TRBJ1-2; 9 nucleotides in the junction match TRBD1. Material for sequencing was peripheral blood. The sequence came from a woman aged 55 to 70 with acute or convalescent COVID-19. The nucleotide sequence reads TGTGCCAGCAGCTACGGACAGGGGTATGGCTACACCTTC. Its amino acids are CASSYGQGYGYTF.